A selection of T cell receptor beta chains follows, all from one sample in a study of shared clonotypes between healthy human individuals. Sequencing used immunoSEQ multiplex PCR; TCRdb keeps in-frame clones, though not all of them. The repertoire holds roughly 2.5 million clones, with 85% to 95% as singletons. Input material: naive CD4+ T cells sorted from blood. The receptors come from a man between 18 and 35 years old in good health. Each CDR3 is given with its conserved first and last residue. D genes are given only for firm matches. Expanded clones are given a class, and other clones once, few, many or no size at all.

D gene: TRBD1; clone size: once; V gene: TRBV11-2; J gene: TRBJ2-3; CDR3 protein: CASSARGQGSVTQYF; CDR3 DNA: TGTGCCAGCAGCGCTCGTGGACAGGGGTCCGTTACGCAGTATTTT
D gene: TRBD1; clone size: -; V gene: TRBV30; J gene: TRBJ1-4; CDR3 protein: CAWSVLSWGQINEKLFF; CDR3 DNA: TGTGCCTGGAGTGTACTCTCTTGGGGACAGATAAATGAAAAACTGTTTTTT
D gene: TRBD1; clone size: -; V gene: TRBV30; J gene: TRBJ1-6; CDR3 protein: CAFGGQGYSPLHF; CDR3 DNA: TGTGCCTTTGGGGGACAGGGGTACTCACCCCTCCACTTT
D gene: -; clone size: -; V gene: TRBV4-1; J gene: TRBJ2-5; CDR3 protein: CASSQVSLQETQYF; CDR3 DNA: TGCGCCAGCAGCCAAGTTTCTCTCCAAGAGACCCAGTACTTC
D gene: -; clone size: -; V gene: TRBV14; J gene: TRBJ2-7; CDR3 protein: CASSQVGNEQYF; CDR3 DNA: TGTGCCAGCAGCCAAGTGGGTAACGAGCAGTACTTC
D gene: -; clone size: once; V gene: TRBV6-6; J gene: TRBJ2-1; CDR3 protein: CASRAHGLSYNEQFF; CDR3 DNA: TGTGCCAGCAGAGCCCACGGCCTCTCCTACAATGAGCAGTTCTTC
D gene: -; clone size: -; V gene: TRBV9; J gene: TRBJ2-5; CDR3 protein: CASSGRGTAQETQYF; CDR3 DNA: TGTGCCAGCAGCGGCCGGGGGACAGCTCAAGAGACCCAGTACTTC
D gene: TRBD1; clone size: -; V gene: TRBV4-1; J gene: TRBJ1-2; CDR3 protein: CASSQPLGQADYYGYTF; CDR3 DNA: TGCGCCAGCAGCCAACCCTTGGGACAGGCGGATTACTATGGCTACACCTTC
D gene: TRBD2; clone size: -; V gene: TRBV19; J gene: TRBJ2-5; CDR3 protein: CASSTYAGTSASTQYF; CDR3 DNA: TGTGCCAGTAGTACCTACGCAGGGACTAGCGCTTCGACCCAGTACTTC
D gene: -; clone size: once; V gene: TRBV6-6; J gene: TRBJ1-4; CDR3 protein: CASSYETARGEKLFF; CDR3 DNA: TGTGCCAGCAGTTACGAAACGGCTCGGGGTGAAAAACTGTTTTTT
D gene: TRBD2; clone size: -; V gene: TRBV30; J gene: TRBJ2-1; CDR3 protein: CALSGQGTSGEYNEQFF; CDR3 DNA: TGTGCCTTATCGGGACAAGGGACTAGCGGGGAGTACAATGAGCAGTTCTTC
D gene: -; clone size: -; V gene: TRBV4-1; J gene: TRBJ1-4; CDR3 protein: CASSQREATNEKLFF; CDR3 DNA: TGCGCCAGCAGCCAACGAGAGGCAACTAATGAAAAACTGTTTTTT
D gene: TRBD2; clone size: -; V gene: TRBV10-3; J gene: TRBJ2-1; CDR3 protein: CAIKASGSNEQFF; CDR3 DNA: TGTGCCATCAAGGCTAGCGGATCCAATGAGCAGTTCTTC
D gene: -; clone size: -; V gene: TRBV5-1; J gene: TRBJ2-2; CDR3 protein: CASSSGDANTGELFF; CDR3 DNA: TGCGCCAGTTCCTCCGGGGACGCGAACACCGGGGAGCTGTTTTTT
D gene: -; clone size: -; V gene: TRBV2; J gene: TRBJ1-2; CDR3 protein: CASTRRGYGYTF; CDR3 DNA: TGTGCCAGCACCCGGCGTGGGTATGGCTACACCTTC
D gene: -; clone size: -; V gene: TRBV19; J gene: TRBJ1-2; CDR3 protein: CASSKGTGGYTF; CDR3 DNA: TGTGCCAGTAGTAAGGGGACGGGTGGCTACACCTTC
D gene: -; clone size: -; V gene: TRBV6-6; J gene: TRBJ1-1; CDR3 protein: CASSRGEMNTEAFF; CDR3 DNA: TGTGCCAGCAGTAGAGGGGAAATGAACACTGAAGCTTTCTTT
D gene: TRBD1; clone size: once; V gene: TRBV7-2; J gene: TRBJ2-7; CDR3 protein: CASSFGTGWDYEQYF; CDR3 DNA: TGTGCCAGCAGCTTTGGGACAGGGTGGGACTACGAGCAGTACTTC
D gene: TRBD1; clone size: -; V gene: TRBV6-1; J gene: TRBJ1-2; CDR3 protein: CASSVAYPGQGIGSNYGYTF; CDR3 DNA: TGTGCCAGCAGTGTCGCCTACCCGGGACAGGGTATAGGTTCGAACTATGGCTACACCTTC
D gene: TRBD1; clone size: -; V gene: TRBV9; J gene: TRBJ1-1; CDR3 protein: CASSPTTGNLDTEAFF; CDR3 DNA: TGTGCCAGCAGCCCAACGACAGGGAACTTAGACACTGAAGCTTTCTTT
D gene: -; clone size: few; V gene: TRBV12-5; J gene: TRBJ1-5; CDR3 protein: CASGLAPGANQPQHF; CDR3 DNA: TGTGCTAGTGGTTTGGCCCCAGGGGCCAATCAGCCCCAGCATTTT
D gene: -; clone size: -; V gene: TRBV18; J gene: TRBJ2-5; CDR3 protein: CASSPPGAETQYF; CDR3 DNA: TGTGCCAGCTCACCACCGGGGGCTGAGACCCAGTACTTC